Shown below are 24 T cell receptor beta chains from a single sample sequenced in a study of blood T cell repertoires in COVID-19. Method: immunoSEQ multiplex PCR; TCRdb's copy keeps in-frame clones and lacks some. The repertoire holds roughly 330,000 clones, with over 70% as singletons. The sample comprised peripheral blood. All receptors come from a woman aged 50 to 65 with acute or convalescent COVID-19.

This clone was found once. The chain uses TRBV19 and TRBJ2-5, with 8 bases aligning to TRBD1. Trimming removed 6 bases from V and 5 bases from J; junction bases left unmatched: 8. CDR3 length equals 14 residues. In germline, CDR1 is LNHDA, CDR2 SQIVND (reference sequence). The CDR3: CASRRQGADETQYF. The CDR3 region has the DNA TGTGCCAGTAGAAGGCAGGGGGCGGACGAGACCCAGTACTTC.

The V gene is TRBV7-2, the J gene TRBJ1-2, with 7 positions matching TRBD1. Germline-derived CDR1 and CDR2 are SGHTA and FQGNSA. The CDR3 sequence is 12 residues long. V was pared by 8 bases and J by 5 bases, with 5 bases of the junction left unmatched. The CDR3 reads CASAGQPYGYTF. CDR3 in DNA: TGTGCCAGCGCGGGACAGCCGTATGGCTACACCTTC.

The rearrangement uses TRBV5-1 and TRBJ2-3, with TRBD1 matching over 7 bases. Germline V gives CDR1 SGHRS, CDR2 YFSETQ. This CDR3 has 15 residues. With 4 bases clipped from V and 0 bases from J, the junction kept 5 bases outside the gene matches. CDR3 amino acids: CASSRGQLSTDTQYF. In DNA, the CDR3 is TGCGCCAGCAGCAGGGGACAGCTCAGCACAGATACGCAGTATTTT.

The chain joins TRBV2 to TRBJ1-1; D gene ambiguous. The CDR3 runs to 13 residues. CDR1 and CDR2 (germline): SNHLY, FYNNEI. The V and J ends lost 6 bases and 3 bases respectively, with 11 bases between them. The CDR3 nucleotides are TGTGCCAGCAGCTATCGGCGGGACACTGAAGCTTTCTTT. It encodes CASSYRRDTEAFF.

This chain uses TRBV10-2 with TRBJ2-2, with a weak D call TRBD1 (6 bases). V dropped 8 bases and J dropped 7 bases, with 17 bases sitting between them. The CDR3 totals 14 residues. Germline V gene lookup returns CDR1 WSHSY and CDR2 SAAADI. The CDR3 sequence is CASGPNRANGELFF. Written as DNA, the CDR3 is TGCGCCAGCGGACCTAACAGGGCAAACGGGGAGCTGTTTTTT.

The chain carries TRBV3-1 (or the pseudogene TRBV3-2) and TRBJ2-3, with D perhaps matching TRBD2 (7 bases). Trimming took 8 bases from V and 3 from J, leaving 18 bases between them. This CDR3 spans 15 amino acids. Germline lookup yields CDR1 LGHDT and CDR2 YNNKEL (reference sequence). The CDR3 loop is CASRWGGQGTDTQYF. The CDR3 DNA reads TGTGCCAGCCGGTGGGGGGGACAAGGAACAGATACGCAGTATTTT.

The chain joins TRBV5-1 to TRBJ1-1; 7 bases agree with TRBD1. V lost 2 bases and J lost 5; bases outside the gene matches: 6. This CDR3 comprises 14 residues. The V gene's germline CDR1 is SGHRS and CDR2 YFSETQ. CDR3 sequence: CASSLEGAGTEAFF. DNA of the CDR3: TGCGCCAGCAGCTTAGAGGGGGCTGGAACTGAAGCTTTCTTT. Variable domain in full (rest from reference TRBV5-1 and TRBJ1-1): KAGVTQTPRYLIKTRGQQVTLSCSPISGHRSVSWYQQTPGQGLQFLFEYFSETQRNKGNFPGRFSGRQFSNSRSEMNVSTLELGDSALYLCASSLEGAGTEAFFGQGTRLTVV.

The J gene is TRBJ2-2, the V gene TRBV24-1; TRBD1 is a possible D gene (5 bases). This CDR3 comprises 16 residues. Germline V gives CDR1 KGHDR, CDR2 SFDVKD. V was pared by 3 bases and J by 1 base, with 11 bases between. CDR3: CATSDLRQGNTGELFF. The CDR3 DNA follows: TGTGCCACCAGTGATCTAAGGCAGGGGAACACCGGGGAGCTGTTTTTT.

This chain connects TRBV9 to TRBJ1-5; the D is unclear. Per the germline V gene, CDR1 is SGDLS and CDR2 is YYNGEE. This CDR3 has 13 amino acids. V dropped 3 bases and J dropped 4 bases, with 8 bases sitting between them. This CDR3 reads CASSADWNQPQHF. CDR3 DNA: TGTGCCAGCAGCGCAGACTGGAATCAGCCCCAGCATTTT.

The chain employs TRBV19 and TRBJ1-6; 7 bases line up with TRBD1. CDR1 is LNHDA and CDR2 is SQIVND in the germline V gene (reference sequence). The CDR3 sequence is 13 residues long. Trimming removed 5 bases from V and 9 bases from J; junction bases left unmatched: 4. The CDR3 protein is CASSFSGGSPLHF. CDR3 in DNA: TGTGCCAGTAGTTTCTCAGGGGGTTCACCCCTCCACTTT.

The CDR3: CASSYSGRSYNEQFF. The CDR3 DNA reads TGTGCCAGCAGTTATTCAGGGAGGTCCTACAATGAGCAGTTCTTC. The genes are TRBV6-2 or TRBV6-3 and TRBJ2-1; D might be TRBD2 (6 bases). V shed 3 bases and J shed 1 base, with 10 bases lying between them. Per the germline V gene, CDR1 is MNHEY and CDR2 is SVGEGT. The length of the CDR3 is 15 residues.

The CDR3 DNA reads TGTGCCATCAGTGAGCTAGCAGGGGCCTACGAGCAGTACGTC. It translates to CAISELAGAYEQYV. The gene calls are TRBV10-3 and TRBJ2-7, with D possibly being TRBD1 (6 bases). The V and J ends lost 2 bases and 2 bases respectively, with 10 bases between them. The germline V gene has CDR1 ENHRY and CDR2 SYGVKD. CDR3 length: 14 amino acids.

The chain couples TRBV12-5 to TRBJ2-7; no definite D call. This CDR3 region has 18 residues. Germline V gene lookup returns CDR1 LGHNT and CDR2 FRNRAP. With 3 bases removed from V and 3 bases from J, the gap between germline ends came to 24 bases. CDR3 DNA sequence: TGTGCTAGTGGTTTTGGCAGTTCCTCCGGCGGCCACCTCTACGAGCAGTACGTC. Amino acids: CASGFGSSSGGHLYEQYV.

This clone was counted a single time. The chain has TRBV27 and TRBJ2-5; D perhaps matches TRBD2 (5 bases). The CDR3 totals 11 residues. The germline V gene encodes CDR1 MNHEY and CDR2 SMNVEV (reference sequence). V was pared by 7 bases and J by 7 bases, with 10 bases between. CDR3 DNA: TGTGCCAGCACCCACCGGGGGACCCAGTACTTC. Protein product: CASTHRGTQYF.

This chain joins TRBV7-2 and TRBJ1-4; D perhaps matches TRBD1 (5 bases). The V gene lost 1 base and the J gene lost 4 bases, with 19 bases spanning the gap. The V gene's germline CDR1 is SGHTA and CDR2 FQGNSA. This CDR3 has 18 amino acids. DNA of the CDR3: TGTGCCAGCAGCTTAGGAATAGGGGCAGGTCAGGATAATGAAAAACTGTTTTTT. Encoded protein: CASSLGIGAGQDNEKLFF. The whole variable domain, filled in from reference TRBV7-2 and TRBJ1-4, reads GAGVSQSPSNKVTEKGKDVELRCDPISGHTALYWYRQSLGQGLEFLIYFQGNSAPDKSGLPSDRFSAERTGGSVSTLTIQRTQQEDSAVYLCASSLGIGAGQDNEKLFFGSGTQLSVL.

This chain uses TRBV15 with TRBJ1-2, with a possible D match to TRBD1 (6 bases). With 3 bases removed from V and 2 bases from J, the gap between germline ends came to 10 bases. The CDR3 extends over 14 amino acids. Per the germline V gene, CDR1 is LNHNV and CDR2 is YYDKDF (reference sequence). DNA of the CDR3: TGTGCCACCAGCAGGGACAGCCTAAACTATGGCTACACCTTC. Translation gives CATSRDSLNYGYTF.

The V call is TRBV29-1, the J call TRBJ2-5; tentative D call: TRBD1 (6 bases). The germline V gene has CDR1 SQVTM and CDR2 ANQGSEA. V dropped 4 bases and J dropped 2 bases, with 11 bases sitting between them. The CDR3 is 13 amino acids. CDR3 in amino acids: CSVVRQGQETQYF. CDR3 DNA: TGCAGCGTTGTTCGGCAGGGGCAAGAGACCCAGTACTTC.

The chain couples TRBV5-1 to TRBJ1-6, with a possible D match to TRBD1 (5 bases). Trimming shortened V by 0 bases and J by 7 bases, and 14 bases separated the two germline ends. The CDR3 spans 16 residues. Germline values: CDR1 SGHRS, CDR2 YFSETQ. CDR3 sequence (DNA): TGCGCCAGCAGCTTGGAGGGGCGGGGGGAAAATTCACCCCTCCACTTT. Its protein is CASSLEGRGENSPLHF.

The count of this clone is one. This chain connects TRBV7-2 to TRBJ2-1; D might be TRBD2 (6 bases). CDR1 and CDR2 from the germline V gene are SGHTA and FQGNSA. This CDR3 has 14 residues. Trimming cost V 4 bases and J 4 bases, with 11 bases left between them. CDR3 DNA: TGTGCCAGCAGCTCCGGACTAATATACAATGAGCAGTTCTTC. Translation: CASSSGLIYNEQFF.

CDR3 DNA: TGCGCCAGCAGACATAGCTGCGACTATAGCGGAACAGATACGCAGTATTTT. Amino acids: CASRHSCDYSGTDTQYF. The V gene is TRBV23-1, the J gene TRBJ2-3, with a possible D match to TRBD2 (6 bases). TRBV23-1 is known as an ORF, though its function is uncertain. The CDR3 runs to 17 residues. V lost 6 bases and J lost 3, with 22 bases in between.

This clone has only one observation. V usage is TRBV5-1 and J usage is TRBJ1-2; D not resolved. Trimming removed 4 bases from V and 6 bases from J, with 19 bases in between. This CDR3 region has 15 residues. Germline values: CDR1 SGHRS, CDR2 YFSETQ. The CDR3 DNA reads TGCGCCAGCAGCCCCGGAGGCTCAAGGCTCGATGGCTACACCTTC. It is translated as CASSPGGSRLDGYTF. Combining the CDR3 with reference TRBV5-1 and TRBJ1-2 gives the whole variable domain KAGVTQTPRYLIKTRGQQVTLSCSPISGHRSVSWYQQTPGQGLQFLFEYFSETQRNKGNFPGRFSGRQFSNSRSEMNVSTLELGDSALYLCASSPGGSRLDGYTFGSGTRLTVV.

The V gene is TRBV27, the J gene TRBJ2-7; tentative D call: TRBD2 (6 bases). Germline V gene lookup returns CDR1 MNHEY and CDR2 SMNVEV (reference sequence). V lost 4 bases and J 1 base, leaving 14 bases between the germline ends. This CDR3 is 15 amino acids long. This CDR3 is CASSSPGLRSYEQYF. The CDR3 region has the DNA TGTGCCAGCAGTTCCCCGGGACTTCGGTCCTACGAGCAGTACTTC.

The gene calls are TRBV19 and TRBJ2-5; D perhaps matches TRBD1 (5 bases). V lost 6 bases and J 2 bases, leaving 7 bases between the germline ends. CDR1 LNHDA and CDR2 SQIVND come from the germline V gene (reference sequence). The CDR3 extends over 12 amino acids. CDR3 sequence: CASSYRQETQYF. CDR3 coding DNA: TGTGCCAGTAGCTACAGGCAAGAGACCCAGTACTTC.

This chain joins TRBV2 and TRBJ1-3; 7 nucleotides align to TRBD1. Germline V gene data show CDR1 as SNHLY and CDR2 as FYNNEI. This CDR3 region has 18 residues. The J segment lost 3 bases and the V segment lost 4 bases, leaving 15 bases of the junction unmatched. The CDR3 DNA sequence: TGTGCCAGCAGTGGACTCGGGACAGATCAAAACGTTGGAAACACCATATATTTT. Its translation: CASSGLGTDQNVGNTIYF.